One and the same sample provided the 32 T cell receptor beta chains below, sequenced in a study of blood T cell repertoires in COVID-19. Sequencing used immunoSEQ multiplex PCR; TCRdb keeps in-frame clones, though not all of them. Here the sample spans approximately 320,000 clones, over 80% being singletons. The sequencing input was PBMCs or T cells enriched from blood (not recorded which). Receptors originate from a woman younger than 35 who had recovered from COVID-19.

V and J are TRBV5-1 and TRBJ1-4; the match to TRBD1 covers 7 bases. Per the germline V gene, CDR1 is SGHRS and CDR2 is YFSETQ. The junction had 11 bases not matched to a gene; V was cut back by 8 bases and J by 7 bases. The CDR3 spans 14 residues. The CDR3 sequence: CASRTGVNSEKLFF. In nucleotides, the CDR3 is TGCGCCAGTCGAACAGGGGTAAATTCTGAAAAACTGTTTTTT.

The chain has TRBV7-2 and TRBJ2-5, with 14 bases identical to TRBD2. The CDR3 runs to 15 residues. V was pared by 8 bases and J by 5 bases, with 7 bases of the junction left unmatched. Germline V gene data show CDR1 as SGHTA and CDR2 as FQGNSA. The CDR3 bases are TGTGCCAGCCGACTAGCGGGGGGGCCATTCGAGACCCAGTACTTC. This gives the protein CASRLAGGPFETQYF.

This clone has just one count. The V and J genes are TRBV7-9 and TRBJ1-1; TRBD1 matches at 7 bases. Germline V gene lookup returns CDR1 SEHNR and CDR2 FQNEAQ (reference sequence). Losses at the gene ends were 3 bases for V and 5 bases for J; bases not matched to a gene: 9. The CDR3 runs 15 residues. CDR3 loop: CASSFSRGEVTEAFF. CDR3 sequence (DNA): TGTGCCAGCAGCTTTTCCAGGGGGGAGGTGACTGAAGCTTTCTTT.

Regarding this clone: Being one base from a much bigger clone, this may be a read error. The V and J genes are TRBV19 and TRBJ2-6; 10 bases agree with TRBD1. Trimming at V came to 10 bases and at J to 0 bases, leaving 6 bases not matched to a gene. Germline V gene data show CDR1 as LNHDA and CDR2 as SQIVND (reference sequence). CDR3 size: 16 residues. CDR3: CANTGQGHSGANVLTF. CDR3 DNA: TGTGCCAACACGGGACAGGGGCACTCTGGGGCCAACGTCCTGACTTTC.

This chain's CDR3 is CASSIQAFYEQYF. The CDR3 nucleotides are TGCGCCAGCAGCATACAGGCGTTCTACGAGCAGTACTTC. The J gene is TRBJ2-7, the V gene TRBV5-1; tentatively, D is TRBD1 (5 bases). The CDR3 length is 13 residues. Germline CDR1 reads SGHRS; CDR2 reads YFSETQ. With 4 bases removed from V and 3 bases from J, the gap between germline ends came to 11 bases.

The chain has TRBV4-3 and TRBJ2-1; 9 bases agree with TRBD1. Per germline, CDR1 LGHNA and CDR2 YSLEER. This CDR3 is 16 amino acids long. V lost 0 bases, J lost 10 bases, and 10 bases stayed unmatched. The CDR3 DNA sequence: TGCGCCAGCAGCCAAGATCCCCGGGACAGGGTGTGGGAGCAGTTCTTC. Translating gives CASSQDPRDRVWEQFF.

The rearrangement links TRBV5-6 to TRBJ2-1; TRBD2 might be the D (5 bases). This CDR3 region has 13 residues. Germline-derived CDR1 and CDR2 are SGHDT and YYEEEE. Trimming pared 7 bases from V and 8 bases from J, leaving 16 bases between. CDR3 DNA: TGTGCCAGCGCGAGCGTGCTAGCCCATGAGCAGTTCTTC. It specifies CASASVLAHEQFF. The full variable domain, in which reference TRBV5-6 and TRBJ2-1 provide the parts outside the CDR3, is DAGVTQSPTHLIKTRGQQVTLRCSPKSGHDTVSWYQQALGQGPQFIFQYYEEEERQRGNFPDRFSGHQFPNYSSELNVNALLLGDSALYLCASASVLAHEQFFGPGTRLTVL.

The chain recombines TRBV30 with TRBJ1-1, with TRBD1 matching over 8 bases. Per the germline V gene, CDR1 is GTSNPN and CDR2 is SVGIG (reference sequence). V lost 1 base and J lost 2; bases outside the gene matches: 6. This CDR3 is 15 amino acids long. In DNA form, the CDR3 reads TGTGCCTGGAGTGCAGGGACAGGCAGAAACACTGAAGCTTTCTTT. Its translation is CAWSAGTGRNTEAFF.

The chain is built from TRBV6-5 and TRBJ2-7, with 8 bases matching TRBD1. The ends lost 6 bases at V and 7 bases at J; junction bases unmatched: 14. This CDR3 is 15 amino acids long. Germline V gene data show CDR1 as MNHEY and CDR2 as SVGAGI. For the CDR3, the DNA is TGTGCCAGCAGCGACGGACAGGGTGATTCGAGAGAGCAGTACTTC. The encoded protein is CASSDGQGDSREQYF.

The gene calls are TRBV6-2 or TRBV6-3 and TRBJ2-3, with TRBD2 identical over 7 bases. V gave up 0 bases and J gave up 1 base; unmatched junction bases: 4. Per germline, CDR1 MNHEY and CDR2 SVGEGT. This CDR3 contains 16 residues. The CDR3 loop is CASSYSQRGGTDTQYF. The DNA of the CDR3 is TGTGCCAGCAGTTACTCCCAGCGGGGTGGCACAGATACGCAGTATTTT.

This clone appeared a single time. This rearrangement joins TRBV20-1 to TRBJ2-2, with unresolved D. Germline V lookup: CDR1 DFQATT, CDR2 SNEGSKA (reference sequence). V was shortened by 3 bases and J by 1 base, with 9 bases between the two germline ends. There are 14 residues in the CDR3. The CDR3 DNA sequence: TGCAGTGCTAGTATTAGTGAGAACACCGGGGAGCTGTTTTTT. Translating gives CSASISENTGELFF.

CDR3 protein: CASNSRGSGLGYTF. The CDR3, as DNA: TGTGCCAGCAACTCACGGGGGTCTGGACTTGGCTACACCTTC. The rearrangement joins TRBV6-5 to TRBJ1-2; weak D call: TRBD1 (5 bases). V lost 7 bases to trimming and J lost 7 bases, with 19 bases between them. CDR1 and CDR2 (germline): MNHEY, SVGAGI. The CDR3 has 14 amino acids.

The chain uses TRBV11-2 and TRBJ2-1; 9 positions agree with TRBD2. There are 15 residues in the CDR3. Trimming cost V 4 bases and J 8 bases; bases outside gene matches: 9. Germline assignment: CDR1 SGHAT and CDR2 FQNNGV. This CDR3 is CASSSSVRGGYEQFF. DNA of the CDR3: TGTGCCAGCAGCTCCTCGGTGCGGGGGGGCTATGAGCAGTTCTTC.

V usage is TRBV15 and J usage is TRBJ1-2; TRBD1 is a possible D gene (5 bases). Germline V gene data show CDR1 as LNHNV and CDR2 as YYDKDF (reference sequence). This CDR3 is built from 14 residues. V was trimmed by 0 bases and J by 7 bases, leaving 12 bases between them. The CDR3 DNA follows: TGTGCCACCAGCAGAGATCGTCGGGACTTTGGCTACACCTTC. Its translation is CATSRDRRDFGYTF.

The chain combines TRBV11-2 with TRBJ2-7, with TRBD1 matching 8 bases. CDR3 size: 15 residues. Germline-derived CDR1 and CDR2 are SGHAT and FQNNGV. The J segment lost 4 bases and the V segment lost 0 bases, leaving 5 bases of the junction unmatched. The CDR3 is CASSLDPRQGYEQYF. As DNA, the CDR3 is TGTGCCAGCAGCTTAGATCCAAGACAGGGGTACGAGCAGTACTTC.

The chain is built from TRBV20-1 and TRBJ2-5; D not resolved. Germline V CDR1 and CDR2: DFQATT, SNEGSKA (reference sequence). Trimming cost V 4 bases and J 2 bases, with 5 bases left between them. This CDR3 has 11 residues. CDR3 loop: CSATVQETQYF. The CDR3 coding sequence is TGCAGTGCTACGGTGCAAGAGACCCAGTACTTC.

This clone occurred once. The chain links TRBV27 to TRBJ2-2, with a possible D match to TRBD2 (6 bases). Germline V CDR1 and CDR2: MNHEY, SMNVEV (reference sequence). The V gene lost 8 bases and the J gene lost 0 bases, with 16 bases spanning the gap. CDR3 length: 16 amino acids. The CDR3: CASQPTSIANTGELFF. As DNA, the CDR3 is TGTGCCAGCCAACCTACTAGCATCGCGAACACCGGGGAGCTGTTTTTT.

The J gene is TRBJ2-7, the V gene TRBV28; 8 bases match TRBD1. With 3 bases clipped from V and 3 bases from J, the junction kept 4 bases outside the gene matches. The CDR3 length is 14 residues. CDR1 and CDR2 from the germline V gene are MDHEN and SYDVKM. CDR3 coding DNA: TGTGCCAGCAGTTTGGGCACAGGGGGCTACGAGCAGTACTTC. Protein: CASSLGTGGYEQYF.

The CDR3 DNA reads TGTGCCAGCTCACCCCCGGACAGAATACAACTTGAAGCTTTCTTT. Residues: CASSPPDRIQLEAFF. The chain couples TRBV18 to TRBJ1-1; a weak D match, TRBD1 (6 bases). The CDR3 extends over 15 amino acids. V was shortened by 3 bases and J by 7 bases, with 18 bases between the two germline ends. Germline CDR1 and CDR2: KGHSH and LQKENI. The full variable domain, with the rest looked up from reference TRBV18 and TRBJ1-1, is NAGVMQNPRHLVRRRGQEARLRCSPMKGHSHVYWYRQLPEEGLKFMVYLQKENIIDESGMPKERFSAEFPKEGPSILRIQQVVRGDSAAYFCASSPPDRIQLEAFFGQGTRLTVV.

With regard to this clone: This sample also contains other DNA sequences that code for the same CDR3. J is TRBJ2-3 and V is TRBV19, with 9 bases aligning to TRBD1. The CDR3 has 14 residues. Per the germline V gene, CDR1 is LNHDA and CDR2 is SQIVND (reference sequence). The junction had 4 bases not matched to a gene; V was cut back by 5 bases and J by 4 bases. The DNA for the CDR3 is TGTGCCAGTAGTTCGGGACAGGGACCAGATACGCAGTATTTT. This translates into CASSSGQGPDTQYF.

This rearrangement joins TRBV24-1 to TRBJ2-3; 13 bases are shared with TRBD2. The CDR3 loop spans 19 amino acids. CDR1 and CDR2 from the germline V gene are KGHDR and SFDVKD. V lost 5 bases and J lost 1; bases outside the gene matches: 11. The CDR3 protein is CATSGSTSGGAGGTDTQYF. In DNA form, the CDR3 reads TGTGCCACCAGTGGCAGTACTAGCGGGGGGGCCGGCGGCACAGATACGCAGTATTTT.

The chain has TRBV5-1 and TRBJ1-3; no clear D gene. This CDR3 spans 15 amino acids. The V and J ends lost 0 bases and 2 bases respectively, with 9 bases between them. Germline values: CDR1 SGHRS, CDR2 YFSETQ. For the CDR3, the DNA is TGCGCCAGCAGCTTGGATGGCAGGACTGGAAACACCATATATTTT. It specifies CASSLDGRTGNTIYF.

The rearrangement joins TRBV18 to TRBJ2-7; 8 bases fit TRBD2. The germline V gene encodes CDR1 KGHSH and CDR2 LQKENI. With V trimmed by 6 bases and J by 5 bases, 15 bases remained unmatched. This CDR3 spans 16 amino acids. CDR3 residues: CASSLSQAGVFDEQYF. In nucleotides, the CDR3 is TGTGCCAGCTCGCTCTCTCAAGCGGGAGTTTTCGACGAGCAGTACTTC. Complete variable domain (other parts from reference TRBV18 and TRBJ2-7): NAGVMQNPRHLVRRRGQEARLRCSPMKGHSHVYWYRQLPEEGLKFMVYLQKENIIDESGMPKERFSAEFPKEGPSILRIQQVVRGDSAAYFCASSLSQAGVFDEQYFGPGTRLTVT.

The chain links TRBV4-3 to TRBJ1-3; D gene unclear. The CDR3 runs 17 residues. V was trimmed by 0 bases and J by 4 bases, leaving 16 bases between them. Germline V gene lookup returns CDR1 LGHNA and CDR2 YSLEER. As DNA, the CDR3 is TGCGCCAGCAGCCAAGATGCCGGCACGACAAGGGGAAACACCATATATTTT. This encodes CASSQDAGTTRGNTIYF.

This clone turned up a few times. The chain couples TRBV18 to TRBJ1-5; 7 nucleotides agree with TRBD1. Germline CDR1 and CDR2: KGHSH and LQKENI. This CDR3 comprises 18 residues. V was clipped by 0 bases and J by 1 base; unmatched bases: 9. CDR3 in amino acids: CASSPPLLGQQSNQPQHF. CDR3 nucleotides: TGTGCCAGCTCACCACCGCTTCTGGGACAGCAAAGCAATCAGCCCCAGCATTTT.

The chain joins TRBV11-3 to TRBJ2-2; 7 bases align to TRBD1. Per germline, CDR1 SGHNT and CDR2 YENEEA. V lost 3 bases, J lost 9 bases, and 13 bases stayed unmatched. CDR3 size: 16 residues. CDR3 protein: CASSFLPAGQARELFF. Written as DNA, the CDR3 is TGTGCCAGCAGCTTCCTCCCGGCAGGACAGGCCCGGGAGCTGTTTTTT.

The chain combines TRBV27 with TRBJ1-2, with 8 bases that match TRBD1. Trimming took 4 bases from V and 4 from J; bases not matched to a gene: 5. The CDR3 loop spans 14 amino acids. Germline V gene data show CDR1 as MNHEY and CDR2 as SMNVEV (reference sequence). CDR3 in amino acids: CASSSGQGPYGYTF. In DNA form, the CDR3 reads TGTGCCAGCAGTTCTGGACAGGGCCCCTATGGCTACACCTTC.

This rearrangement joins TRBV5-1 to TRBJ2-5; no reliable D call. V lost 5 bases, J lost 1 base, and 9 bases lay in between. Germline lookup yields CDR1 SGHRS and CDR2 YFSETQ. The CDR3 contains 13 residues. The CDR3 reads CASSFSVQETQYF. CDR3 nucleotide sequence: TGCGCCAGCAGTTTTAGTGTCCAAGAGACCCAGTACTTC.

The V and J genes are TRBV6-5 and TRBJ2-7, with D possibly TRBD1 on 6 matching bases. Germline-derived CDR1 and CDR2 are MNHEY and SVGAGI. Trimming stripped 6 bases from V and 1 base from J, with 13 bases between. This CDR3 has 14 amino acids. The CDR3 loop reads CASSRLTGSYEQYF. CDR3 DNA sequence: TGTGCCAGCAGCCGCCTGACAGGTTCCTACGAGCAGTACTTC.

The gene calls are TRBV4-2 and TRBJ2-1; D possibly corresponds to TRBD2 (5 bases). The germline V gene has CDR1 LGHNA and CDR2 YNFKEQ. The V end was cut by 1 base, the J end by 2 bases, with 18 bases between. The CDR3 loop spans 18 amino acids. CDR3 sequence (DNA): TGTGCCAGCAGCCAAGTCTATTCGATAGCGATTGCCTACAATGAGCAGTTCTTC. It translates to CASSQVYSIAIAYNEQFF.

The chain has TRBV15 and TRBJ2-1, with 11 bases identical to TRBD1. This CDR3 is 16 amino acids long. From germline, CDR1 is LNHNV and CDR2 YYDKDF (reference sequence). The V gene end was trimmed by 3 bases and the J gene end by 4 bases; junction bases not matched to a gene: 5. As DNA, the CDR3 is TGTGCCACCAGCAGTGGACAGGGGGCGGGATACAATGAGCAGTTCTTC. It translates to CATSSGQGAGYNEQFF. Complete variable domain (other parts from reference TRBV15 and TRBJ2-1): DAMVIQNPRYQVTQFGKPVTLSCSQTLNHNVMYWYQQKSSQAPKLLFHYYDKDFNNEADTPDNFQSRRPNTSFCFLDIRSPGLGDTAMYLCATSSGQGAGYNEQFFGPGTRLTVL.

This chain joins TRBV28 and TRBJ1-3, with 8 bases lining up with TRBD1. The CDR3 extends over 15 amino acids. The J segment lost 4 bases and the V segment lost 4 bases, leaving 6 bases of the junction unmatched. CDR1 and CDR2 (germline): MDHEN, SYDVKM. CDR3 loop: CASSYYRDRGNTIYF. The CDR3 coding sequence is TGTGCCAGCAGTTACTACCGGGACAGGGGAAACACCATATATTTT.